This T cell receptor (beta chain) was observed in a study of T cells after yellow fever vaccination. Study-wide results and caveats: Reappearing after the booster were most of the clones from primary vaccination (96% CD4, 75% to 90% CD8). There was a possibility that FACS-sorted repertoires contained abundant clonotypes contaminating from the bulk population. Though weaker, the secondary response peaked faster, on day 5 versus 15. CD4 and CD8 compartments shared a small share of clonotypes.

TCRdb recomputed calls from the 5' RACE reads with MiXCR, one row per CDR3 protein. The table shows about 630,000 distinct CDR3 sequences, with 9% to 15% occurring only once. This clonotype has just a few counts. Its antigen is not known. Unmatched junction bases numbered 7, after V lost 10 bases and J lost 5 bases. CDR3 length: 14 residues. The TCR comes from a man aged 25 to 45 who received the YFV17D yellow fever vaccine. The specimen comprised PBMCs, sampled on the day of the yellow fever booster vaccination. The chain has TRBV12-3 or TRBV12-4 and TRBJ2-3; TRBD2 matches at 12 bases. This CDR3 is CANTGLAGKDTQYF. The CDR3 region has the DNA TGTGCCAATACTGGACTAGCGGGAAAAGATACGCAGTATTTT.